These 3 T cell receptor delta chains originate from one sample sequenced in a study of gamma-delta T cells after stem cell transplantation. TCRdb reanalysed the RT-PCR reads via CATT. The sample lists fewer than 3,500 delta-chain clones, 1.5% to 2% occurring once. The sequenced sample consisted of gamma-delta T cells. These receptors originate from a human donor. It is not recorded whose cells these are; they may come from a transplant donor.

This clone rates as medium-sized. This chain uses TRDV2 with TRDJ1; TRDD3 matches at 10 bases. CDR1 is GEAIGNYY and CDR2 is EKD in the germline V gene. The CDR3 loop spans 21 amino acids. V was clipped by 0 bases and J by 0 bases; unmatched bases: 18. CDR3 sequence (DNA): TGTGCCTGTGACACCGAATTTGGGCGTACTGGGGGATTCGAGCACACCGATAAACTCATCTTT. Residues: CACDTEFGRTGGFEHTDKLIF.

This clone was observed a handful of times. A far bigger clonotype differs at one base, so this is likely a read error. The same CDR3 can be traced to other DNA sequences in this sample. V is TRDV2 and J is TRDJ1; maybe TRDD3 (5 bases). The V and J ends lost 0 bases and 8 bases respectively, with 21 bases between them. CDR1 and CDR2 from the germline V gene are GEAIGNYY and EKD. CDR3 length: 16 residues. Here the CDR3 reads CACDTVGGASGRKLIF. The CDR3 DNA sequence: TGTGCCTGTGACACCGTGGGCGGGGCCTCTGGGAGAAAACTCATCTTT.

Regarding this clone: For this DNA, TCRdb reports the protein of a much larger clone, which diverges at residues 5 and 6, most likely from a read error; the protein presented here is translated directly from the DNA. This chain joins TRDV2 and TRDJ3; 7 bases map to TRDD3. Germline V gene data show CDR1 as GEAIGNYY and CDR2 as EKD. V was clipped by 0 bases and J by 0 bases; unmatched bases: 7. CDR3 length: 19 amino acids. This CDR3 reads CACDTTGDLSSWDTRQMFF. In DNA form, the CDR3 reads TGTGCCTGTGACACCACTGGGGATTTAAGCTCCTGGGACACCCGACAGATGTTTTTC.